This record looks at one TCR beta chain sequence and its context. The CDR3 contains 16 residues. Germline CDR1 and CDR2: MNHEY and SMNVEV (reference sequence). Trimming at V came to 6 bases and at J to 1 base, leaving 6 bases not matched to a gene. The data belong to a study of blood T cell repertoires in COVID-19. Study at large: PBMCs, B-cell-depleted T cells, or T cells provided the cDNA or gDNA that made up the material.

TCRdb's table, derived via immunoSEQ multiplex PCR, lists solely in-frame clones and lacks some. The sample gives 150,000 to 200,000 clones, about 86% of which show up once; around 8.6% is in the top ten. This clonotype was obtained from a man aged 45-65 years with active or convalescent COVID-19. The sample comprised peripheral blood. The V gene is TRBV27, the J gene TRBJ1-5; the match to TRBD1 covers 10 bases. This chain's CDR3 is CASSGTGEVSNQPQHF. The CDR3 coding sequence is TGTGCCAGCAGCGGGACAGGGGAAGTGAGCAATCAGCCCCAGCATTTT.